These 10 T cell receptor beta chains share one sample of origin, sequenced in a study of neoadjuvant nivolumab and ipilimumab in lung cancer. The repertoire was sequenced with immunoSEQ multiplex PCR; TCRdb's copy has only in-frame clones and lacks some. The sample consists of tens of thousands of clones, 82% of them appearing once. Sequences were derived from peripheral blood, sampled before neoadjuvant nivolumab, alone or with ipilimumab. The receptors derive from an adult with non-small cell lung cancer.

The chain recombines TRBV4-2 with TRBJ1-5, with 7 bases that match TRBD1. CDR1 LGHNA and CDR2 YNFKEQ come from the germline V gene. The CDR3 contains 17 residues. V lost 0 bases to trimming and J lost 5 bases; unmatched junction nucleotides: 10. The CDR3 sequence is CASSQDPGTDEYQPQHF. In nucleotides, the CDR3 is TGTGCCAGCAGCCAAGACCCCGGGACAGACGAGTATCAGCCCCAGCATTTT.

This sequence joins TRBV27 and TRBJ2-7, with D tentatively TRBD1 or TRBD2 (7 bases each). Looked up from germline, CDR1 is MNHEY and CDR2 is SMNVEV (reference sequence). The CDR3 contains 14 residues. Trimming pared 3 bases from V and 5 bases from J, leaving 14 bases between. The CDR3 reads CASSFPGGGHEQYF. CDR3 coding DNA: TGTGCCAGCAGTTTCCCAGGGGGGGGGCACGAGCAGTACTTC.

The chain recombines TRBV29-1 with TRBJ1-1, with unresolved D. Germline-derived CDR1 and CDR2 are SQVTM and ANQGSEA. The CDR3 loop spans 11 amino acids. The germline V and J ends were trimmed by 5 bases and 0 bases, with 4 bases remaining between them. CDR3 coding DNA: TGCAGCGTTCCGGTGAACACTGAAGCTTTCTTT. Its translation is CSVPVNTEAFF. Filled out from reference TRBV29-1 and TRBJ1-1, the complete variable domain reads SAVISQKPSRDICQRGTSLTIQCQVDSQVTMMFWYRQQPGQSLTLIATANQGSEATYESGFVIDKFPISRPNLTFSTLTVSNMSPEDSSIYLCSVPVNTEAFFGQGTRLTVV.

The rearrangement links TRBV6-1 to TRBJ2-3; 8 nucleotides agree with TRBD2. V shed 7 bases, J shed 5 bases, and the junction held 11 bases outside the gene matches. Germline V gene data show CDR1 as MNHNS and CDR2 as SASEGT. The CDR3 runs 15 residues. CDR3 sequence: CASTSLAGGRDTQYF. CDR3 in DNA: TGTGCCAGCACCTCCTTGGCGGGAGGCCGAGATACGCAGTATTTT.

The rearrangement links TRBV6-1 to TRBJ1-2; 8 nucleotides match TRBD1. Germline trimming cut 2 bases from V and 5 bases from J; bases unmatched to any gene: 4. The CDR3 is 14 amino acids. Germline values: CDR1 MNHNS, CDR2 SASEGT. This CDR3 is CASSEPTGGYGYTF. CDR3 in DNA: TGTGCCAGCAGTGAACCTACAGGGGGGTATGGCTACACCTTC.

The gene calls are TRBV7-3 and TRBJ2-1; 9 bases fit TRBD2. V trimming: 5 bases; J trimming: 12 bases; junction bases outside the gene matches: 11. CDR1 and CDR2 (germline): SGHTA, FQGTGA. The length of the CDR3 is 14 residues. The CDR3 region has the DNA TGTGCCAGCAGCCCGGTTCTTGCGGGAGGGCGGCAGTTCTTC. Translating it yields CASSPVLAGGRQFF. The full variable domain, in which reference TRBV7-3 and TRBJ2-1 provide the parts outside the CDR3, is GAGVSQTPSNKVTEKGKYVELRCDPISGHTALYWYRQSLGQGPEFLIYFQGTGAADDSGLPNDRFFAVRPEGSVSTLKIQRTERGDSAVYLCASSPVLAGGRQFFGPGTRLTVL.

This sequence joins TRBV5-1 and TRBJ2-7; D gene uncertain. The germline V gene encodes CDR1 SGHRS and CDR2 YFSETQ. The length of the CDR3 is 13 residues. Trimming removed 0 bases at V and 0 bases at J, with 4 bases between. As DNA, the CDR3 is TGCGCCAGCAGCTTGGCTGTCTCCTACGAGCAGTACTTC. Its translation is CASSLAVSYEQYF.

This chain joins TRBV5-1 and TRBJ1-3; 8 nucleotides align to TRBD1. The CDR3 length is 17 residues. Germline values: CDR1 SGHRS, CDR2 YFSETQ. V shed 1 base, J shed 4 bases, and the junction held 10 bases outside the gene matches. The DNA for the CDR3 is TGCGCCAGCAGCTTGATTTCTCAGGGGGCAACCGGAAACACCATATATTTT. It translates to CASSLISQGATGNTIYF.

The J gene is TRBJ2-7, the V gene TRBV11-2, with D unresolved. Per the germline V gene, CDR1 is SGHAT and CDR2 is FQNNGV. The CDR3 has 15 residues. V lost 0 bases, J lost 3 bases, and 12 bases lay in between. The CDR3 bases are TGTGCCAGCAGCTTAGATCAAAACGGCCACTACGAGCAGTACTTC. Translated, it gives CASSLDQNGHYEQYF.

The gene calls are TRBV11-2 and TRBJ2-1; D might be TRBD1 (5 bases). CDR1 SGHAT and CDR2 FQNNGV come from the germline V gene. The V and J ends lost 0 bases and 5 bases respectively, with 11 bases between them. The CDR3 extends over 15 amino acids. The DNA for the CDR3 is TGTGCCAGCAGCTTAGAGGGGCAGGCGCACAATGAGCAGTTCTTC. Translating gives CASSLEGQAHNEQFF.